Presented here are 3 T cell receptor beta chains from one specimen sequenced in a study of radiation and T cells in renal cell carcinoma. This sample's time point: baseline pretreatment blood. Treatment of the sample: 15 Gy SBRT to primary tumor, nephrectomy 4 weeks later. Repertoires were generated with immunoSEQ multiplex PCR, while TCRdb's copy carries only in-frame clones and drops some. The repertoire holds approximately 150,000 clones, with approximately 82% as singletons. Specimen: blood, collected from a patient whose treatment included radiotherapy and nephrectomy. All receptors come from a woman aged 50 to 65 with renal cell carcinoma.

The chain recombines TRBV5-1 with TRBJ1-6; the match to TRBD1 covers 11 bases. Germline lookup yields CDR1 SGHRS and CDR2 YFSETQ. This CDR3 comprises 20 residues. Trimming took 5 bases from V and 1 from J; bases not matched to a gene: 14. The CDR3 spells CASSSPSGQGEGSYNSPLHF. CDR3 nucleotides: TGCGCCAGCAGTTCTCCCTCGGGACAGGGGGAAGGTTCCTATAATTCACCCCTCCACTTT.

The rearrangement links TRBV14 to TRBJ1-1; D remains ambiguous. Germline V gene data show CDR1 as SGHDN and CDR2 as FVKESK. V lost 0 bases and J lost 1, with 3 bases in between. The CDR3 is 13 residues long. The CDR3 here is CASSQEWNTEAFF. The DNA for the CDR3 is TGTGCCAGCAGCCAAGAGTGGAACACTGAAGCTTTCTTT.

Notes on this clone: A read error may account for a junction end that differs from germline. This chain joins TRBV6-5 and TRBJ2-7; D is ambiguous. The CDR3 is 11 residues long. Germline V lookup: CDR1 MNHEY, CDR2 SVGAGI. CDR3: CASSEAWRRHF. The CDR3 nucleotides read TGTGCCAGCAGTGAAGCGTGGCGAAGGCACTTC.